Included here is one TCR beta chain sequence, with context. What it recognizes is unknown. These data belong to a study of T cell responses to AZD1222 COVID-19 vaccine. Study observations and caveats: Two AZD1222 administrations were followed by greater Spike-specific TCR breadth and depth. Regions 160-218 and 743-854 dominated among vaccine-associated CD4 TCRs spanning spike. Donors in the cohort were predominantly white British and more often female, and clonal diversity was possibly underestimated.

The repertoire was sequenced with immunoSEQ multiplex PCR; TCRdb's copy has only in-frame clones and lacks some. Of roughly 250,000 clones in the sample, approximately 93% were seen once. The germline V and J ends were trimmed by 2 bases and 0 bases, with 5 bases remaining between them. The V gene's germline CDR1 is MDHEN and CDR2 SYDVKM. This CDR3 spans 14 amino acids. The material sequenced was peripheral blood, taken on day 0 of AZD1222 vaccination. The TCR was taken from an adult in good health. The chain joins TRBV28 to TRBJ1-3; D is uncertain. Here the CDR3 reads CASSLGYSGNTIYF. CDR3 sequence (DNA): TGTGCCAGCAGTTTAGGGTACTCTGGAAACACCATATATTTT.